The clone carrying this T cell receptor (beta chain) was seen repeatedly, ten times or more. Antigen: not known. Each ophthalmopathy patient scored at least 3 on the Clinical Activity Score and at least 4 on NOSPECS grade, with duration under 3 months. The entry originates in a study of T cells in Graves' hyperthyroidism and ophthalmopathy. Notes on the study in general: Before onset, by a median of about seven months, the model predicted ophthalmopathy. Blood also contained most expanded thyroid clonotypes above 0.001.

TCR beta CDR3 region amplification was performed from RNA transcripts. With the HTBI primer set, the TCR CDR3 went through a first round of RT-PCR. TCRdb fed the multiplex PCR reads into MiXCR, producing one record per CDR3 protein. Among more than 450,000 distinct CDR3 sequences listed, around 20% were seen once. V gave up 6 bases and J gave up 1 base, with 14 bases separating them. The CDR3 is 15 amino acids. Germline V lookup: CDR1 MDHEN, CDR2 SYDVKM. This clonotype was obtained from a man aged 40-49 years with Graves' ophthalmopathy. This chain links TRBV28 with TRBJ2-3; D gene unclear. The source material was blood. In DNA, the CDR3 is TGTGCCAGCAGAAGGTTGTGGGTGGGCACAGATACGCAGTATTTT. This gives the protein CASRRLWVGTDTQYF.